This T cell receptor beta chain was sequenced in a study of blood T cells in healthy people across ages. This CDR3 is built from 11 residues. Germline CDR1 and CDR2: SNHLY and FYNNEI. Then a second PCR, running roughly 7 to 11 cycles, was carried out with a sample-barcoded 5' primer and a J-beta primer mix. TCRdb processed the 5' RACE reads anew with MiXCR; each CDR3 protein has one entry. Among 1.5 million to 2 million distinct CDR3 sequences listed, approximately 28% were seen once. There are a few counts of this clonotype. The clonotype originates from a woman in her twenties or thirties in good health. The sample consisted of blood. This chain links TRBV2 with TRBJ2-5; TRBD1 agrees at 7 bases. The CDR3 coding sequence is TGTGCGACAGGGTCGCGGGAGACCCAGTACTTC. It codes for CATGSRETQYF.